This TCR beta chain was captured in a study of shared clonotypes between healthy human individuals. This CDR3 contains 12 residues. The ends were cut back, 9 bases at V and 3 bases at J, with 10 bases in the middle. The germline gives CDR1 MNHEY, CDR2 SMNVEV (reference sequence). Selected positively for CCR7 and CD45RO-negative, naive CD8 cells excluded terminally differentiated effector memory CD45RA+ cells. Every contributor of samples was a Caucasian grown-up residing in Nashville, Tennessee. On this clone: As yet, its antigen is unknown.

Per the authors' pipeline: ImmunoSEQ output held junction-only sequences without quality scores, so filtering differed. The assay was immunoSEQ multiplex PCR, and TCRdb's table has in-frame clones only and misses some. That table supplies the V and J calls and clone size; D and trimming were determined from the DNA. The repertoire has around 1.9 million clones, roughly 95% of them found once; the top ten carry under 2%. Findings of the study overall: Generation of non-shared clonotypes was less probable than generation of clonotypes shared by all four donors.

What was sequenced was naive CD8+ T cells from PBMCs. The source of this sequence is a man between 18 and 35 years old in good health. Some clones in this sample may be carry-over from other donors' samples. The genes are TRBV27 and TRBJ2-3; no clear D gene. CDR3 nucleotides: TGTGCCAGTCTAGGCAGAACAGATACGCAGTATTTT. Translation: CASLGRTDTQYF.